Presented here are 29 T cell receptor beta chains from one specimen sequenced in a study of regulatory T cells in long-lasting Graves disease (dated by TCRdb to the early 2020s). The time point label corresponds to: newly diagnosed GD, antithyroid drugs for less than 3 months. RNA was extracted from PBMCs in TRIzol for both TCR sequencing and RNA sequencing. Receptor amplification or capture employed multiplex PCR. This sample was sequenced with an Illumina HiSeq 4000. CDR3 regions were amplified by Arm-PCR with iRepertoire HTBI primers to construct TCR beta libraries. Using fastp trimming at Q25 and MiXCR clonotype assembly, TCRdb reanalyzed the public sequencing data and kept in-frame beta chains. Every CDR3 protein is listed once, alongside the most common genes and DNA of its rows. This sample has about 530,000 distinct CDR3 sequences in its table, and roughly a sixth of those were observed once. The top ten clonotypes cover 20% to 25% of the sample.

The same specimen was also included in a second study, on T cells in Graves' hyperthyroidism and ophthalmopathy.

The sample here was peripheral blood mononuclear cells (PBMCs), taken at new diagnosis, from a patient treated with antithyroid drugs. Receptor source: a woman aged 40-65 years with Graves disease. Donor details come from another sample of the same person, matched by shared clones.

This clonotype was detected ten times or more. The rearrangement joins TRBV12-5 to TRBJ2-3; D remains ambiguous. The V gene lost 5 bases and the J gene lost 2 bases, with 11 bases spanning the gap. The germline V gene has CDR1 LGHNT and CDR2 FRNRAP. The CDR3 spans 14 residues. The CDR3: CASGPGLATDTQYF. The CDR3 DNA reads TGTGCTAGTGGTCCAGGTCTGGCCACAGATACGCAGTATTTT.

Ten or more counts support this clonotype. The chain recombines TRBV12-3 or TRBV12-4 with TRBJ2-3; 7 bases agree with TRBD1. Trimming took 6 bases from V and 6 from J; bases not matched to a gene: 9. The CDR3 has 14 residues. CDR3 loop: CASRDRVRGDTQYF. CDR3 sequence (DNA): TGTGCCAGCAGAGACAGGGTTCGAGGGGATACGCAGTATTTT.

In this sample, this clonotype turned up many times. The chain joins TRBV20-1 to TRBJ1-1; D is unclear. CDR1 and CDR2 from the germline V gene are DFQATT and SNEGSKA (reference sequence). This CDR3 region has 13 residues. Trimming pared 0 bases from V and 0 bases from J, leaving 5 bases between. The CDR3 loop reads CSARERVNTEAFF. CDR3 DNA sequence: TGCAGTGCTAGAGAGAGGGTGAACACTGAAGCTTTCTTT.

The sample holds many counts of this clonotype. V and J are TRBV7-8 and TRBJ2-7, with TRBD2 matching 10 bases. This CDR3 comprises 15 residues. Germline trimming cut 5 bases from V and 2 bases from J; bases unmatched to any gene: 6. CDR1 and CDR2 (germline): SGHVS, FQNEAQ. CDR3 region: CASSVTSGVAYEQYF. The CDR3 DNA sequence: TGTGCCAGCAGCGTCACTAGCGGGGTTGCCTACGAGCAGTACTTC.

This clonotype came up many times. The chain is built from TRBV20-1 and TRBJ2-5; 13 bases map to TRBD2. This CDR3 is 19 amino acids long. Germline loops: CDR1 DFQATT, CDR2 SNEGSKA (reference sequence). J was trimmed by 2 bases and V by 3 bases; bases with no gene match: 15. The CDR3 spells CSARSRGLAGRTNQETQYF. The CDR3 DNA reads as TGCAGTGCTAGGTCCAGGGGACTAGCGGGGAGGACCAATCAAGAGACCCAGTACTTC.

This clonotype occurred many times. The chain uses TRBV6-1 and TRBJ2-5, with D maybe TRBD1 (6 bases). V was pared by 2 bases and J by 2 bases, with 9 bases between. The CDR3 loop spans 14 amino acids. The germline V gene encodes CDR1 MNHNS and CDR2 SASEGT. In DNA, the CDR3 is TGTGCCAGCAGTGAAAGTAGGGGGCAAGAGACCCAGTACTTC. It codes for CASSESRGQETQYF.

The V gene is TRBV6-1, the J gene TRBJ2-7, with TRBD1 matching 8 bases. The V gene's germline CDR1 is MNHNS and CDR2 SASEGT. This CDR3 is built from 15 residues. V lost 7 bases to trimming and J lost 6 bases; unmatched junction nucleotides: 14. CDR3 in DNA: TGTGCCAGCACCCCACTTCCGTTTACAGGGGGCGAGCAGTACTTC. Amino acids: CASTPLPFTGGEQYF.

The V gene is TRBV18, the J gene TRBJ1-1; TRBD1 matches 8 bases. CDR3 length: 15 amino acids. The germline V gene has CDR1 KGHSH and CDR2 LQKENI. V lost 8 bases to trimming and J lost 1 base; unmatched junction nucleotides: 9. In nucleotides, the CDR3 is TGTGCCAGCACAGAAATTACAGGGGGGAACACTGAAGCTTTCTTT. Its protein is CASTEITGGNTEAFF. The whole variable domain, remainder taken from reference TRBV18 and TRBJ1-1, is NAGVMQNPRHLVRRRGQEARLRCSPMKGHSHVYWYRQLPEEGLKFMVYLQKENIIDESGMPKERFSAEFPKEGPSILRIQQVVRGDSAAYFCASTEITGGNTEAFFGQGTRLTVV.

This clonotype was picked up many times. J is TRBJ2-3 and V is TRBV10-3; the match to TRBD1 covers 8 bases. Germline loops: CDR1 ENHRY, CDR2 SYGVKD. V lost 6 bases to trimming and J lost 0 bases; unmatched junction nucleotides: 5. This CDR3 region has 15 residues. CDR3 residues: CAIRPGTGSTDTQYF. In DNA form, the CDR3 reads TGTGCCATCAGACCCGGGACAGGTAGCACAGATACGCAGTATTTT.

The chain couples TRBV19 to TRBJ1-2; D is unresolved. The CDR3 sequence is 14 residues long. Per the germline V gene, CDR1 is LNHDA and CDR2 is SQIVND (reference sequence). V lost 2 bases, J lost 4 bases, and 11 bases lay in between. The CDR3 bases are TGTGCCAGTAGTATAAAAGGCTTAATCTATGGCTACACCTTC. Translated: CASSIKGLIYGYTF. Together with reference TRBV19 and TRBJ1-2, the CDR3 gives the full variable domain: DGGITQSPKYLFRKEGQNVTLSCEQNLNHDAMYWYRQDPGQGLRLIYYSQIVNDFQKGDIAEGYSVSREKKESFPLTVTSAQKNPTAFYLCASSIKGLIYGYTFGSGTRLTVV.

The sample holds many counts of this clonotype. The rearrangement joins TRBV2 to TRBJ2-7; D uncertain. In germline, CDR1 is SNHLY, CDR2 FYNNEI. CDR3 length: 10 residues. The V end was cut by 3 bases, the J end by 5 bases, with 2 bases between. The DNA for the CDR3 is TGTGCCAGCAGTGACAACGAGCAGTACTTC. Protein product: CASSDNEQYF.

In this sample, this clonotype turned up many times. V usage is TRBV19 and J usage is TRBJ1-1; D remains unclear. V lost 7 bases to trimming and J lost 0 bases, with 9 bases between them. The length of the CDR3 is 13 residues. CDR1 LNHDA and CDR2 SQIVND come from the germline V gene (reference sequence). The CDR3 sequence: CASTSYVNTEAFF. CDR3 DNA sequence: TGTGCCAGTACGTCGTACGTGAACACTGAAGCTTTCTTT.

This clonotype was observed at least ten times. The rearrangement joins TRBV7-9 to TRBJ1-1; D unclear. The CDR3 spans 13 residues. The germline gives CDR1 SEHNR, CDR2 FQNEAQ (reference sequence). Trimming pared 5 bases from V and 3 bases from J, leaving 10 bases between. CDR3 sequence reads: CASSVTDYTEAFF. The CDR3 DNA is TGTGCCAGCAGCGTCACCGATTACACTGAAGCTTTCTTT. The whole variable domain, filled in from reference TRBV7-9 and TRBJ1-1, reads DTGVSQNPRHKITKRGQNVTFRCDPISEHNRLYWYRQTLGQGPEFLTYFQNEAQLEKSRLLSDRFSAERPKGSFSTLEIQRTEQGDSAMYLCASSVTDYTEAFFGQGTRLTVV.

The chain recombines TRBV7-2 with TRBJ2-5; D might be TRBD2 (5 bases). V lost 2 bases and J 5 bases, leaving 12 bases between the germline ends. This CDR3 is 14 amino acids long. The germline CDR1 and CDR2 sequences are SGHTA and FQGNSA. CDR3 sequence reads: CASSLRFRGETQYF. The CDR3 DNA is TGTGCCAGCAGCTTAAGATTTAGAGGGGAGACCCAGTACTTC.

This clonotype was seen ten or more times. V is TRBV18 and J is TRBJ1-1; 7 bases line up with TRBD1. The CDR3 runs to 14 residues. V was clipped by 3 bases and J by 10 bases; unmatched bases: 11. Germline assignment: CDR1 KGHSH and CDR2 LQKENI. The CDR3 nucleotides read TGTGCCAGCTCACCCCTCGAGGGGGCGGGACGAGCTTTCTTT. It yields the protein CASSPLEGAGRAFF.

The chain carries TRBV20-1 and TRBJ1-1; D unclear. The CDR3 loop spans 12 amino acids. The V end was cut by 6 bases, the J end by 8 bases, with 16 bases between. Per germline, CDR1 DFQATT and CDR2 SNEGSKA (reference sequence). CDR3 DNA sequence: TGCAGTGCCACTCCAGGTGGAGACGAAGCTTTCTTT. Translated, it gives CSATPGGDEAFF.

The sample holds many counts of this clonotype. This rearrangement joins TRBV11-3 to TRBJ2-3; D remains ambiguous. CDR1 and CDR2 (germline): SGHNT, YENEEA. Trimming pared 1 base from V and 5 bases from J, leaving 10 bases between. The CDR3 is 14 amino acids. CDR3 sequence: CASSLAGLVDTQYF. The CDR3 bases are TGTGCCAGCAGCTTAGCTGGGTTGGTAGATACGCAGTATTTT.

There are many counts of this clonotype. This chain joins TRBV5-1 and TRBJ1-2; D not resolved. Germline CDR1 reads SGHRS; CDR2 reads YFSETQ. V gave up 0 bases and J gave up 4 bases, with 4 bases separating them. CDR3 length equals 12 residues. CDR3 in DNA: TGCGCCAGCAGCTTGGAGACCTATGGCTACACCTTC. This translates into CASSLETYGYTF.

There are many counts of this clonotype. The chain combines TRBV30 with TRBJ1-1; maybe TRBD1 (5 bases). Germline V gene sequence: CDR1 GTSNPN, CDR2 SVGIG (reference sequence). The ends were cut back, 2 bases at V and 3 bases at J, with 19 bases in the middle. The CDR3 runs 16 residues. Written as DNA, the CDR3 is TGTGCCTGGAGTCCCATGTTGAGGGGCGGAGACACTGAAGCTTTCTTT. Its translation is CAWSPMLRGGDTEAFF.

Points on this clonotype: A far more abundant clone sits one base away, making this likely a read error. The genes are TRBV11-2 and TRBJ1-1, with 8 nucleotides matching TRBD1. The CDR3 is made up of 12 amino acids. The V gene's germline CDR1 is SGHAT and CDR2 FQNNGV. V lost 7 bases to trimming and J lost 6 bases; unmatched junction nucleotides: 4. The CDR3 spells CASTGQGAEAFF. The CDR3 coding sequence is TGTGCCAGCACCGGACAGGGAGCTGAAGCTTTCTTT.

This clonotype was found a few times. J is TRBJ2-7 and V is TRBV15, with D perhaps TRBD2 (6 bases). The CDR3 loop spans 13 amino acids. The V gene's germline CDR1 is LNHNV and CDR2 YYDKDF (reference sequence). V lost 2 bases, J lost 6 bases, and 11 bases lay in between. Here the CDR3 DNA reads TGTGCCACCAGCAGACAGACTAGTTTCGAGCAGTACTTC. As protein: CATSRQTSFEQYF.

The chain recombines TRBV2 with TRBJ1-5; possibly TRBD1 for D (6 bases). This CDR3 has 14 amino acids. Trimming left V 6 bases short and J 3 bases short, with 12 bases between. Germline assignment: CDR1 SNHLY and CDR2 FYNNEI. Here the CDR3 reads CASRDTGANQPQHF. The CDR3 region has the DNA TGTGCCAGCAGGGACACGGGGGCCAATCAGCCCCAGCATTTT.

This clonotype was counted many times. The chain joins TRBV20-1 to TRBJ2-7; 7 bases are shared with TRBD1. CDR3 size: 15 residues. V shed 6 bases, J shed 2 bases, and the junction held 13 bases outside the gene matches. Germline assignment: CDR1 DFQATT and CDR2 SNEGSKA (reference sequence). CDR3 in amino acids: CSAARWTGDPYEQYF. The DNA of the CDR3 is TGCAGTGCCGCCAGGTGGACAGGAGATCCCTACGAGCAGTACTTC.

About this clonotype: This clone may be a read error of a much larger clone one base away. The chain is built from TRBV15 and TRBJ2-7; D assignment may be TRBD1 or TRBD2 (5 bases each). Germline V gene sequence: CDR1 LNHNV, CDR2 YYDKDF (reference sequence). The CDR3 loop spans 15 amino acids. The CDR3 DNA follows: TGTGCCGCCAGCAGAGCGACAGACCCTAGCTCCGAGCAGTACTTC. This encodes CAASRATDPSSEQYF.

This clonotype was observed a few times. This rearrangement joins TRBV20-1 to TRBJ2-3; TRBD2 matches 10 bases. There are 15 residues in the CDR3. J lost 5 bases, V lost 6 bases, and 11 bases had no gene match. Germline V gives CDR1 DFQATT, CDR2 SNEGSKA (reference sequence). As DNA, the CDR3 is TGCAGTGCCCCAGGGGCTAGCGGGGGAATAGATACGCAGTATTTT. It translates to CSAPGASGGIDTQYF.

This clonotype was counted a few times. The chain joins TRBV20-1 to TRBJ2-1, with TRBD2 identical over 9 bases. The CDR3 is made up of 16 amino acids. V lost 0 bases and J lost 6; bases outside the gene matches: 9. Germline CDR1 DFQATT, CDR2 SNEGSKA (reference sequence). The CDR3 nucleotides are TGCAGTGCTAGAGATCCTTTGCGGGGGGGGGTCAATGAGCAGTTCTTC. This gives the protein CSARDPLRGGVNEQFF.

This rearrangement joins TRBV12-3 or TRBV12-4 to TRBJ1-6; D gene uncertain. The length of the CDR3 is 16 residues. V was shortened by 2 bases and J by 3 bases, with 11 bases between the two germline ends. The CDR3 spells CASSLQGGLYNSPLHF. The CDR3 DNA reads TGTGCCAGCAGTTTACAAGGAGGTCTCTATAATTCACCCCTCCACTTT.

V gene TRBV6-5 combines with J gene TRBJ2-2; 11 bases align to TRBD2. Germline values: CDR1 MNHEY, CDR2 SVGAGI. V shed 0 bases and J 1 base; nucleotides not matched to a gene: 7. The CDR3 contains 19 residues. CDR3 in DNA: TGTGCCAGCAGTTACTCATGGGATAGCGGGGGGGTGAACACCGGGGAGCTGTTTTTT. This codes for CASSYSWDSGGVNTGELFF.

The rearrangement joins TRBV28 to TRBJ1-6; possible D gene TRBD1, 5 bases. Germline lookup yields CDR1 MDHEN and CDR2 SYDVKM. The germline V and J ends were trimmed by 9 bases and 7 bases, with 16 bases remaining between them. The CDR3 has 14 residues. CDR3 protein: CASGGTMANSPLHF. CDR3 bases: TGTGCCAGTGGGGGGACGATGGCCAATTCACCCCTCCACTTT.